The sequence of this T cell receptor beta chain was determined in a study of shared clonotypes between healthy human individuals. Deletions cut 4 bases from V and 4 bases from J, with 11 bases between. This CDR3 comprises 14 residues. In germline, CDR1 is MNHNS, CDR2 SASEGT. Only in-frame clones appear in the TCRdb table, and some are missing; sequencing was by immunoSEQ multiplex PCR. The sample lists 2 million to 2.5 million clones; just under 95% were seen once. The chain employs TRBV6-1 and TRBJ1-3; D is uncertain. Sequenced input: naive CD4+ T cells from PBMCs. Specified subset: CD45RA+ positively selected. The TCR comes from a young man in good health. Some clones in this sample may be carry-over from other donors' samples. The CDR3 spells CASSVMGSGNTIYF. For the CDR3, the DNA is TGTGCCAGCAGTGTTATGGGTTCAGGAAACACCATATATTTT.